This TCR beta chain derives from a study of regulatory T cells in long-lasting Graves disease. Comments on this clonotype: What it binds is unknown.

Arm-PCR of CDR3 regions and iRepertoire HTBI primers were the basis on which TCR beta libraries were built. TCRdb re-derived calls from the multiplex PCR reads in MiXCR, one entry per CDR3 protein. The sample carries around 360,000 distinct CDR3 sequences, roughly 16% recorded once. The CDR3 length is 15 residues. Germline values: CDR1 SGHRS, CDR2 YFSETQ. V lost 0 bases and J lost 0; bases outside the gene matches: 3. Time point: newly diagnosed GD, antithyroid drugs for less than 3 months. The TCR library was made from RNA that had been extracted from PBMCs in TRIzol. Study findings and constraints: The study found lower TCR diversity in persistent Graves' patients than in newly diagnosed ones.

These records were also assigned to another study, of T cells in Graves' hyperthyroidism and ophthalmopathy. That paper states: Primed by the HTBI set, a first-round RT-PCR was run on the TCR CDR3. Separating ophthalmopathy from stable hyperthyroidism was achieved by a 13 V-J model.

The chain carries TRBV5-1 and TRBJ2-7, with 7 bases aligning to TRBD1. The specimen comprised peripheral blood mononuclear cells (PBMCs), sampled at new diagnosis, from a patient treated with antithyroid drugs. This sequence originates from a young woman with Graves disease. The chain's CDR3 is CASSLAGQLSYEQYF. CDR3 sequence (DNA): TGCGCCAGCAGCTTGGCGGGACAGCTCTCCTACGAGCAGTACTTC.